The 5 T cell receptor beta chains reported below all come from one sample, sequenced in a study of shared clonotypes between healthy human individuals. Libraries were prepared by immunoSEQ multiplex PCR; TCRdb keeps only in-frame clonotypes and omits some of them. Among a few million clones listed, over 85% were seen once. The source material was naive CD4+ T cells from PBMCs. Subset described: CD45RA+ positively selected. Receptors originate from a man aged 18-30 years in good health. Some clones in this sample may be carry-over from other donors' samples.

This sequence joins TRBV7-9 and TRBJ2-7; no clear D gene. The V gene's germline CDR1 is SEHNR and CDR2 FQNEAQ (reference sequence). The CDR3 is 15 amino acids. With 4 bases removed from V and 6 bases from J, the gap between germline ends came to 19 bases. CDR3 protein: CASSSPGPGPSEQYF. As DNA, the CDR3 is TGTGCCAGCAGCTCCCCGGGCCCAGGCCCTAGCGAGCAGTACTTC.

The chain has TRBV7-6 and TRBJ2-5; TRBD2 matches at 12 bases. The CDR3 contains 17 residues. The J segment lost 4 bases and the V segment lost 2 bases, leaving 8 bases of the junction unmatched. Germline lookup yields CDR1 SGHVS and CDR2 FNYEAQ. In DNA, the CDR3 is TGTGCCAGCAGCTTAAGCCCGACTAGCGGGAGAGGAGAGACCCAGTACTTC. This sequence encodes CASSLSPTSGRGETQYF. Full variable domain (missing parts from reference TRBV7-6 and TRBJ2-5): GAGVSQSPRYKVTKRGQDVALRCDPISGHVSLYWYRQALGQGPEFLTYFNYEAQQDKSGLPNDRFSAERPEGSISTLTIQRTEQRDSAMYRCASSLSPTSGRGETQYFGPGTRLLVL.

The CDR3: CASSTPKGQINQPQHF. The CDR3 DNA reads TGTGCCAGCAGCACACCTAAAGGACAGATCAATCAGCCCCAGCATTTT. The rearrangement uses TRBV21-1 and TRBJ1-5; TRBD1, the D gene given by the table, was not confirmed from the DNA. TRBV21-1 is a documented pseudogene. The CDR3 is made up of 16 amino acids.

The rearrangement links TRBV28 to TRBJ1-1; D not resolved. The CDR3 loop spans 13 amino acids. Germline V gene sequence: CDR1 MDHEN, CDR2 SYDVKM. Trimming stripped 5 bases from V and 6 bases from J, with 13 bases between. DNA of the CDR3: TGTGCCAGCAGTCCGCTCACCTATGCTGAAGCTTTCTTT. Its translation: CASSPLTYAEAFF. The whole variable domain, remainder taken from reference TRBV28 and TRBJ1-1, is DVKVTQSSRYLVKRTGEKVFLECVQDMDHENMFWYRQDPGLGLRLIYFSYDVKMKEKGDIPEGYSVSREKKERFSLILESASTNQTSMYLCASSPLTYAEAFFGQGTRLTVV.

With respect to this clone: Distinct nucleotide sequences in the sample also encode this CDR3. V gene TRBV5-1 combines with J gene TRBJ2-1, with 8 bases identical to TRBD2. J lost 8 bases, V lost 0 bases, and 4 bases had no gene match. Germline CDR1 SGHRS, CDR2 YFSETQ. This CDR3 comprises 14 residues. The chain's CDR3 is CASSLVAGSDEQFF. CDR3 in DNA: TGCGCCAGCAGCTTGGTAGCGGGAAGCGATGAGCAGTTCTTC.